This is a list of T cell receptor beta chains from one sample in a study of blood T cell repertoires in COVID-19. Clones were sequenced by immunoSEQ multiplex PCR, and TCRdb holds only the in-frame ones, with some missing. Of some 220,000 clones in the sample, roughly four fifths are singletons; the top ten hold 3% to 3.5%. Sequenced: peripheral blood. The receptors here all came from a woman between 25 and 40 years old who had recovered from COVID-19. CDR3s include the opening cysteine and the closing phenylalanine or tryptophan. D genes are given only for firm matches. Size is omitted from some rows. Given values are once, few, many or a class for expanded clones.

j_call clone_size d_call v_call cdr3_nt cdr3_aa
TRBJ2-7 NA TRBD1 TRBV6-6 TGTGCCAGTAGGGACAGCTACGAGCAGTACTTC CASRDSYEQYF
TRBJ2-2 NA TRBD2 TRBV4-1 TGCGCCAGCAGCCAACGGACTAGCGGGATCGTAACCGGGGAGCTGTTTTTT CASSQRTSGIVTGELFF
TRBJ2-7 NA TRBD2 TRBV7-2 TGTGCCAGCAGCACTATGCCTCTAGCGGGAGGGGACGAGCAGTACTTC CASSTMPLAGGDEQYF
TRBJ2-7 NA NA TRBV28 TGTGCCAGTAGGGAGGACGAGCAGTACTTC CASREDEQYF
TRBJ2-5 NA TRBD1 TRBV9 TGTGCCAGCAGCCCCGGACTAATCTTGGGGACAGGTGCTCAAGAGACCCAGTACTTC CASSPGLILGTGAQETQYF
TRBJ1-2 NA NA TRBV10-3 TGTGCCATCAGTGAGGACAGGTACTATGGCTACACCTTC CAISEDRYYGYTF
TRBJ1-5 NA TRBD1 TRBV19 TGTGCCAGTAGTGGGACAGGGGCCCTCAATCAGCCCCAGCATTTT CASSGTGALNQPQHF
TRBJ2-4 NA NA TRBV3-1/TRBV3-2 TGTGCCAGCAGCCAAAGCCAAAACATTCAGTACTTC CASSQSQNIQYF
TRBJ2-5 NA NA TRBV7-4 TGTGCCAGCAGCTTAGGAGTCGTGGGACTGTGTGAGACCCAGTACTTC CASSLGVVGLCETQYF
TRBJ2-5 NA TRBD2 TRBV24-1 TGTGCCACCAGTCCCATGGGAGGGGAGGAGACCCAGTACTTC CATSPMGGEETQYF
TRBJ2-3 NA NA TRBV7-9 TGTGCCAGCAGCTTTGGTGGGCCACTCACAGATACGCAGTATTTT CASSFGGPLTDTQYF
TRBJ1-5 NA NA TRBV12-3/TRBV12-4 TGTGCCAGCAGTCAGACAGTCCGTCAGCCCCAGCATTTT CASSQTVRQPQHF
TRBJ1-5 NA NA TRBV4-1 TGCGCCAGCAGCCAAGATCGGTTGGGGTCAGGGGATAAGCCCCAGCATTTT CASSQDRLGSGDKPQHF
TRBJ2-1 NA NA TRBV28 TGTGCCAGCAGCCCCCCCAGCGAACGCGAGCAGTTCTTC CASSPPSEREQFF
TRBJ1-4 NA NA TRBV12-1 TGTGCCAGCAGCTTTGCGGAGCAGGGTGCGGGGGAAAAACTGTTTTTT CASSFAEQGAGEKLFF
TRBJ2-7 NA TRBD2 TRBV10-3 TGTGCCATCAGGAGCCCGGGGGGGCGGGAGGAGCAGTACTTC CAIRSPGGREEQYF
TRBJ2-1 NA NA TRBV10-3 TGTGCCATCAGTGCAGGCGGGGCCACAAGCCAGGAGCAGTTCTTC CAISAGGATSQEQFF
TRBJ1-5 NA NA TRBV3-1/TRBV3-2 TGTGCCAGCAGCCATGGAGGGACGGGAGGGAATCAGCCCCAGCATTTT CASSHGGTGGNQPQHF
TRBJ2-7 NA NA TRBV27 TGTGCCAGCAGAAGAACAGGGCTTCCCTACGAGCAGTACTTC CASRRTGLPYEQYF
TRBJ2-3 NA NA TRBV6-6 TGTGCCAGCGGCGGTTCCTTCACAGATACGCAGTATTTT CASGGSFTDTQYF
TRBJ2-2 NA TRBD1 TRBV6-6 TGTGCCAGCAGTCCCCCGACAGGGGGGGGGTGGACCGGGGAGCTGTTTTTT CASSPPTGGGWTGELFF
TRBJ1-2 NA NA TRBV29-1 TGCAGCGTTGAAGACACAGTGTTTGGGTCGGATGGCTACACCTTC CSVEDTVFGSDGYTF
TRBJ1-1 NA NA TRBV5-1 TGCGCCAGCAGCTCCGGGACACCCAACACTGAAGCTTTCTTT CASSSGTPNTEAFF
TRBJ2-2 few TRBD2 TRBV6-1 TGTGCCAGCAGTGAAAGAGCGGGAGATAACACCGGGGAGCTGTTTTTT CASSERAGDNTGELFF
TRBJ2-7 NA TRBD1 TRBV4-1 TGCGCCAGCAGCCAAGAACACAGGGGGCTAGGCTACGAGCAGTACTTC CASSQEHRGLGYEQYF
TRBJ1-2 NA TRBD1 TRBV19 TGTGCCAGTAGTACCCGGACAGGGGGCGGCTATGGCTACACCTTC CASSTRTGGGYGYTF
TRBJ2-2 NA NA TRBV5-1 TGCGCCAGTTACGGGGGGCGTGACACCGGGGAGCTGTTTTTT CASYGGRDTGELFF
TRBJ2-5 NA TRBD2 TRBV5-1 TGCGCCAGCAGGTCCTCGAGCGGGAAAGAGACCCAGTACTTC CASRSSSGKETQYF
TRBJ1-2 few NA TRBV9 TGTGCCAGCAGCGCGCCAGGATATGGCTACACCTTC CASSAPGYGYTF
TRBJ1-4 NA NA TRBV4-2 TGTGCCAGCAGCCAAGAAGAGGGAGGATCTGAAAAACTGTTTTTT CASSQEEGGSEKLFF